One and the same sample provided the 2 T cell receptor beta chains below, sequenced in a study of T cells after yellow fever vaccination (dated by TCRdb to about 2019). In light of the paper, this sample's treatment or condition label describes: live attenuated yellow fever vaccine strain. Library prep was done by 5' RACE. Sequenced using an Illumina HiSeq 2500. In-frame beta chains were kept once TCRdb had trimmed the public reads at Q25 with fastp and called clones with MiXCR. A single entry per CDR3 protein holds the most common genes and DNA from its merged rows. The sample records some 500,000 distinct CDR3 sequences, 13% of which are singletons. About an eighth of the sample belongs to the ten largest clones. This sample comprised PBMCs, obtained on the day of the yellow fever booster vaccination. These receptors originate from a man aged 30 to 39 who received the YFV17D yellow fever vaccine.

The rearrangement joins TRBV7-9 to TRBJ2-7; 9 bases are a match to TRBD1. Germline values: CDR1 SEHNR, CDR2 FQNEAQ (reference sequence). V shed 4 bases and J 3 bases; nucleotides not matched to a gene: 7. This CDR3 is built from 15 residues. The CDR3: CASSSGTGRFYEQYF. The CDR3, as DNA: TGTGCCAGCAGCTCAGGGACAGGGAGGTTCTACGAGCAGTACTTC.

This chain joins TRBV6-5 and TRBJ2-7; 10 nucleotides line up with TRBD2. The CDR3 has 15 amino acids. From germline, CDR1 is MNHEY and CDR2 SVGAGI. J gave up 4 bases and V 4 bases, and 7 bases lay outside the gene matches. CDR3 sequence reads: CASSSSGSWGYEQYF. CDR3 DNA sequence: TGTGCCAGCAGTTCTAGCGGGAGCTGGGGTTACGAGCAGTACTTC.